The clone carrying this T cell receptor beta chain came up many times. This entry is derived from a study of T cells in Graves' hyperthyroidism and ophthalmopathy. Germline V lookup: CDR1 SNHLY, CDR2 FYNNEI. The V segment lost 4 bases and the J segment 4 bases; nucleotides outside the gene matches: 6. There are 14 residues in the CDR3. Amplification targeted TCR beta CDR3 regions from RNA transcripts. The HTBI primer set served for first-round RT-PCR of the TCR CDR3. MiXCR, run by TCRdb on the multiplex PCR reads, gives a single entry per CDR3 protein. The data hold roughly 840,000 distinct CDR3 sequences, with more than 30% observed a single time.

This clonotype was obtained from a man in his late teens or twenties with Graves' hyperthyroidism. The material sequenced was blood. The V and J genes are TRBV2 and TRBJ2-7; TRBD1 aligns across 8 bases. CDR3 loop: CASSGDRLKYEQYF. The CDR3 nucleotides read TGTGCCAGCAGTGGGGACAGGCTGAAGTACGAGCAGTACTTC.